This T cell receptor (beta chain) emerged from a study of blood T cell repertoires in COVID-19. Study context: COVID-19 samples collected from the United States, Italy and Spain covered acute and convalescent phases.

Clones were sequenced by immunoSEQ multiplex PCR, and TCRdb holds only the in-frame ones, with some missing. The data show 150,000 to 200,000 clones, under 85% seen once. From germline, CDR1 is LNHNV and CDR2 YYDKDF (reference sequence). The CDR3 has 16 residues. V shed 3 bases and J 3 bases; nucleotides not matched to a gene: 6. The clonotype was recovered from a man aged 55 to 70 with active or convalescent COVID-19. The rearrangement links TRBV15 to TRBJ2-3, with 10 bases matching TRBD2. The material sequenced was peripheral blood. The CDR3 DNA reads TGTGCCACCAGCAGGCCCGGGACTAGCGCTACAGATACGCAGTATTTT. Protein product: CATSRPGTSATDTQYF.